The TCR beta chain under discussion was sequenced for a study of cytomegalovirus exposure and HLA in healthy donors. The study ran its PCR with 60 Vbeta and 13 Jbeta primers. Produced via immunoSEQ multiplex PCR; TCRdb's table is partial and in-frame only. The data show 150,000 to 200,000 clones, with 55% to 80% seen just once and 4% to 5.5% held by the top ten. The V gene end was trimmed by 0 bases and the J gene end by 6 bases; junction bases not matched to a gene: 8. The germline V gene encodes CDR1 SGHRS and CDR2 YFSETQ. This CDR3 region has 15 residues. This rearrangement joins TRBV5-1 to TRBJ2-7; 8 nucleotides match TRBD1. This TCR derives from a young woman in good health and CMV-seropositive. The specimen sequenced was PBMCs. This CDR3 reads CASSLALSGGSEQYF. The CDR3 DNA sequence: TGCGCCAGCAGCTTGGCGTTGTCAGGGGGCAGCGAGCAGTACTTC.